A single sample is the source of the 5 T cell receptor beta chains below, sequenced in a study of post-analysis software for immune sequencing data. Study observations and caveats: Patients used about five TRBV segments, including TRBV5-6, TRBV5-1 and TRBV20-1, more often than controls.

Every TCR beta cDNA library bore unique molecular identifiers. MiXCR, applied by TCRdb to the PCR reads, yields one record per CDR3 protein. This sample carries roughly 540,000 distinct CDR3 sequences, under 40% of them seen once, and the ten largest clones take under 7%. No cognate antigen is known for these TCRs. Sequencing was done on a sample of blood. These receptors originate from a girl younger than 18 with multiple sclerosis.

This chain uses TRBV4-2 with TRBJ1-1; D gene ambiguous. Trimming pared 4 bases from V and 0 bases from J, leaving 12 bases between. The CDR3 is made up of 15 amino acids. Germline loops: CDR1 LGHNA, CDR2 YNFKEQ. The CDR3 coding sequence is TGTGCCAGCAGCCGAGTATCGGTCCTGAACACTGAAGCTTTCTTT. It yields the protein CASSRVSVLNTEAFF.

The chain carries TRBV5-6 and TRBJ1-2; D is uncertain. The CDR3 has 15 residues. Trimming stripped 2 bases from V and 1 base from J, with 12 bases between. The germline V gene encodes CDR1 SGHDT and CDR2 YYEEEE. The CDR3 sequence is CASSFGVTDNYGYTF. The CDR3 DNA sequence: TGTGCCAGCAGCTTTGGGGTAACGGATAACTATGGCTACACCTTC.

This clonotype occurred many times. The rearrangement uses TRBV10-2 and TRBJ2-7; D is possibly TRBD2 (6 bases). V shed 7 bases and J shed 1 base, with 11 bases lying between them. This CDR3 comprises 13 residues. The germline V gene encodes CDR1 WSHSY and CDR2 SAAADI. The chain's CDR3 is CASIASVSYEQYF. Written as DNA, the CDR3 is TGCGCCAGCATCGCTAGCGTTTCCTACGAGCAGTACTTC.

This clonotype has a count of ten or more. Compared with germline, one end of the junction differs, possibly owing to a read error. The CDR3 loop is CASSLGTGDTQYF. CDR3 coding DNA: TGTGCCAGCAGTTTAGGTACAGGCGATACGCAGTATTTT. This chain connects TRBV7-2 to TRBJ2-3; a possible D gene is TRBD1 (5 bases). Germline assignment: CDR1 SGHTA and CDR2 FQGNSA. This CDR3 has 13 residues.

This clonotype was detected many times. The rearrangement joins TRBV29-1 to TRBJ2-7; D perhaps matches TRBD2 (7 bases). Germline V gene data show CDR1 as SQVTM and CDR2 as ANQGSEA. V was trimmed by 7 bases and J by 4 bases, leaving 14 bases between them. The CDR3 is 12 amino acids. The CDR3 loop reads CSAAGARYEQYF. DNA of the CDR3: TGCAGCGCCGCGGGGGCGAGATACGAGCAGTACTTC.